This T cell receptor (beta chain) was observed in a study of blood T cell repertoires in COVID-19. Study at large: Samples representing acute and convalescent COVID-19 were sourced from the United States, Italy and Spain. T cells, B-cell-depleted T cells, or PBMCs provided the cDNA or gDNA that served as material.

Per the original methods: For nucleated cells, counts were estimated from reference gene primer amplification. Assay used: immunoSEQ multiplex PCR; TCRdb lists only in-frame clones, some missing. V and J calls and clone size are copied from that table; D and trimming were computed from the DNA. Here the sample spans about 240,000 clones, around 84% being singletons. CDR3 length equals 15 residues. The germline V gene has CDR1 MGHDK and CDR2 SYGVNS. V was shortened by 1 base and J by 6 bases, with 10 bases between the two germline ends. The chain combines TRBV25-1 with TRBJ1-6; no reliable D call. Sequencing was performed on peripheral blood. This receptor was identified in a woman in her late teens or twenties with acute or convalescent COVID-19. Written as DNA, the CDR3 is TGTGCCAGCAGTGAATTCGAGAGGAGTAATTCACCCCTCCACTTT. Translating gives CASSEFERSNSPLHF.